This passage covers 5 T cell receptor beta chains from one sample sequenced in a study of regulatory T cells in long-lasting Graves disease (dated by TCRdb to about 2021). Library preparation was by multiplex PCR. Reads for this sample came from an Illumina HiSeq 4000. TCR beta libraries were built with iRepertoire HTBI primers and Arm-PCR amplification of CDR3 regions. TCRdb reworked the public reads: Q25 trimming with fastp, MiXCR clone assembly, productive beta chains retained. CDR3 protein sequences are deduplicated, and each keeps its most common genes and DNA. The sample profile shows hundreds of thousands of distinct CDR3 sequences; roughly 16% of them were found once. In total, the top ten clones hold about 17% of the sample. Explained via the paper, the time point label denotes: newly diagnosed GD, antithyroid drugs for less than 3 months. For both TCR sequencing and RNA sequencing, RNA was extracted from PBMCs in TRIzol.

These same data were also listed under a study on T cells in Graves' hyperthyroidism and ophthalmopathy.

Sample: peripheral blood mononuclear cells (PBMCs), taken at new diagnosis, from a patient treated with antithyroid drugs. The origin of the receptors is a woman aged 25 to 45 with Graves disease. Donor details come from another sample of the same person, matched by shared clones.

This clonotype was found a few times. The genes are TRBV27 and TRBJ2-1; D is perhaps TRBD2 (6 bases). CDR1 and CDR2 from the germline V gene are MNHEY and SMNVEV (reference sequence). V lost 0 bases, J lost 3 bases, and 12 bases lay in between. The CDR3 has 16 residues. The CDR3 spells CASSLSGAGSYNEQFF. CDR3 DNA sequence: TGTGCCAGCAGTTTATCCGGAGCGGGTAGCTACAATGAGCAGTTCTTC.

This clonotype was counted a few times. In DNA form, the CDR3 reads TGCAGTGCTAGGTCGACAGGGACTTACAATCAGCCCCAGCATTTT. This encodes CSARSTGTYNQPQHF. J is TRBJ1-5 and V is TRBV20-1, with TRBD1 matching over 7 bases. Germline trimming cut 3 bases from V and 3 bases from J; bases unmatched to any gene: 8. Germline loops: CDR1 DFQATT, CDR2 SNEGSKA (reference sequence). The CDR3 runs 15 residues.

This clonotype was seen repeatedly, ten times or more. The V and J genes are TRBV20-1 and TRBJ2-3; 10 bases fit TRBD2. CDR3 size: 15 residues. In germline, CDR1 is DFQATT, CDR2 SNEGSKA (reference sequence). J gave up 2 bases and V 3 bases, and 5 bases lay outside the gene matches. The CDR3 spells CSARIAGGPTDTQYF. The CDR3 DNA reads TGCAGTGCTAGGATAGCGGGAGGCCCCACAGATACGCAGTATTTT.

The chain employs TRBV6-1 and TRBJ2-7; 8 nucleotides agree with TRBD2. V was clipped by 6 bases and J by 5 bases; unmatched bases: 12. The CDR3 runs to 15 residues. The germline V gene has CDR1 MNHNS and CDR2 SASEGT. CDR3 nucleotides: TGTGCCAGCAGGACTAGCGCGGCAGGCCACGACGAGCAGTACTTC. Protein sequence: CASRTSAAGHDEQYF.

This clonotype was counted only a few times. This chain links TRBV19 with TRBJ2-3; D possibly matches TRBD1 or TRBD2 (6 bases each). Germline CDR1 LNHDA, CDR2 SQIVND (reference sequence). V was cut by 4 bases and J by 0 bases, with 17 bases left in between. This CDR3 has 17 residues. The chain's CDR3 is CASSTLGGMWSTDTQYF. CDR3 coding DNA: TGTGCCAGTAGTACTTTAGGGGGGATGTGGAGCACAGATACGCAGTATTTT.